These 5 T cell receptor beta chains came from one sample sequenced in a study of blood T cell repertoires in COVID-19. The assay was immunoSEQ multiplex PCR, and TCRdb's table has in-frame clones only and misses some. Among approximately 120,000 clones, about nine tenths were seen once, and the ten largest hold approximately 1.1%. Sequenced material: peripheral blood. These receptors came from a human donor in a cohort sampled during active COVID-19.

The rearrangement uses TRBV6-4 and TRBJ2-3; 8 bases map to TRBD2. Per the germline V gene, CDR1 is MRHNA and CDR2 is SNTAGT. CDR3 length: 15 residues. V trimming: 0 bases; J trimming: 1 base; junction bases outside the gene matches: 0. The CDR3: CASSDSSGGTDTQYF. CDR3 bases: TGTGCCAGCAGTGACTCTAGCGGGGGCACAGATACGCAGTATTTT.

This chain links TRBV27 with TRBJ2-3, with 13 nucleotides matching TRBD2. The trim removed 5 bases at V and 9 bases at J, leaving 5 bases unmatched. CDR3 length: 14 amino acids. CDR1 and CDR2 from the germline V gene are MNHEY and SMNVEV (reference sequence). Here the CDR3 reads CASSTGTSGDTQYF. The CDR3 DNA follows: TGTGCCAGCAGTACCGGGACTAGCGGGGACACGCAGTATTTT.

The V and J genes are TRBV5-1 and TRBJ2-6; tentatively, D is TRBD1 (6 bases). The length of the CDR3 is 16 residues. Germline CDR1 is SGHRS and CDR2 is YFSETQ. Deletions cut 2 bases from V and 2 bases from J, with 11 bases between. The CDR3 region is CASSFSGGAGANVLTF. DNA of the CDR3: TGCGCCAGCAGCTTTTCTGGGGGCGCTGGGGCCAACGTCCTGACTTTC.

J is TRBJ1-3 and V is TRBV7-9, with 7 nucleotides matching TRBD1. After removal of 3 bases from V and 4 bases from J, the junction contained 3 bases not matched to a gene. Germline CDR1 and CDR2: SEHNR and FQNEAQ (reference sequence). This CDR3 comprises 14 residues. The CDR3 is CASSLTGPGNTIYF. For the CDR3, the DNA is TGTGCCAGCAGCTTGACAGGGCCAGGAAACACCATATATTTT.

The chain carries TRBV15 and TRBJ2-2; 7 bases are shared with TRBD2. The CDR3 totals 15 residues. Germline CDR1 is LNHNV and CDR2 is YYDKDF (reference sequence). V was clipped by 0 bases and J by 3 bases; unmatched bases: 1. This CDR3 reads CATSREGGDTGELFF. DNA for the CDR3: TGTGCCACCAGCAGAGAGGGAGGGGACACCGGGGAGCTGTTTTTT.